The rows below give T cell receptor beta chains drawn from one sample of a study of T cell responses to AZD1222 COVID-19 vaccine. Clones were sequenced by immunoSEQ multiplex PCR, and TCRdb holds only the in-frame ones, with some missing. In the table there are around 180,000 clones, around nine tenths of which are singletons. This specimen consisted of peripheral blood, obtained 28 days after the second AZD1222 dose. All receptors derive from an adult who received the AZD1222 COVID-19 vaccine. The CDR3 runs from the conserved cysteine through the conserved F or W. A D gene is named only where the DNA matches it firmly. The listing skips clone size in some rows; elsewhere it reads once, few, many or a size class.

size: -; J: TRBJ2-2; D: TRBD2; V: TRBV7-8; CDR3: CASSQHPGLAGVGGELFF; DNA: TGTGCCAGCAGCCAACACCCGGGACTAGCGGGAGTGGGCGGGGAGCTGTTTTTT
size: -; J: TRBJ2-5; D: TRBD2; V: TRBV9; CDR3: CASSPGTSGIETQYF; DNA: TGTGCCAGCAGCCCCGGGACTAGCGGGATAGAGACCCAGTACTTC
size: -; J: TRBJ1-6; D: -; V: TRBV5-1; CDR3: CASSSRQNSPLHF; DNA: TGCGCCAGCAGCTCTAGACAGAATTCACCCCTCCACTTT
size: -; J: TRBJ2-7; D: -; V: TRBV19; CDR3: CARGRGMSSYEQYF; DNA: TGTGCCAGGGGACGCGGGATGTCCTCCTACGAGCAGTACTTC
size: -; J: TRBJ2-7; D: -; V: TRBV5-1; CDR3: CASSLGGRSYEQYF; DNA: TGCGCCAGCAGCTTGGGTGGACGGTCCTACGAGCAGTACTTC
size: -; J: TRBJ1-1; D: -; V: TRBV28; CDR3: CASTDIPQGTEAFF; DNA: TGTGCCAGCACCGATATTCCCCAAGGGACTGAAGCTTTCTTT
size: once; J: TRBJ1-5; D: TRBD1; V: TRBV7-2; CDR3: CASSLNGRGTRQPQHF; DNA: TGTGCCAGCAGCTTAAACGGCAGGGGGACGCGGCAGCCCCAGCATTTT
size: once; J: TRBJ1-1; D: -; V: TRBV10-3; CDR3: CAISLQGNTEAFF; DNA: TGTGCCATCAGTCTACAGGGAAACACTGAAGCTTTCTTT
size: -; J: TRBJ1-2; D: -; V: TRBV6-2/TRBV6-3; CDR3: CASSGGYGYTF; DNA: TGTGCCAGCAGTGGCGGCTATGGCTACACCTTC
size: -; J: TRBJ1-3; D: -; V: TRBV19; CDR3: CASSIQGSPSGNTIYF; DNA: TGTGCCAGTAGCATTCAAGGGAGCCCTTCTGGAAACACCATATATTTT
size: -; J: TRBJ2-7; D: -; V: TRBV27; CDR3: CASSLSRGTYEQYF; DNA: TGTGCCAGCAGTTTATCGCGGGGTACCTACGAGCAGTACTTC
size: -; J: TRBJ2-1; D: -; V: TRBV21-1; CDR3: CASTPGGYNEQFF; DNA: TGTGCCAGCACCCCGGGGGGATACAATGAGCAGTTCTTC
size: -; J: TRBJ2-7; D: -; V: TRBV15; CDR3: CATSRGNNAHEQYF; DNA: TGTGCCACCAGCCGCGGGAATAATGCTCACGAGCAGTACTTC
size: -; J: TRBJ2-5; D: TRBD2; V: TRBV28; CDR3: CASSPGLAGGSQETQYF; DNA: TGTGCCAGCAGTCCCGGACTAGCGGGGGGCTCCCAAGAGACCCAGTACTTC
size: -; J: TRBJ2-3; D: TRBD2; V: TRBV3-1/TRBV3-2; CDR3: CASSLTSGSTDTQYF; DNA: TGTGCCAGCAGCCTCACTAGCGGGAGTACAGATACGCAGTATTTT
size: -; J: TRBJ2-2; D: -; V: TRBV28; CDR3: CASSFQGLDGELFF; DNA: TGTGCCAGCAGTTTTCAGGGGCTGGACGGGGAGCTGTTTTTT
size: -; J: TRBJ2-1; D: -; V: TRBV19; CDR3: CASSIENHQLGYNEQFF; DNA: TGTGCCAGTAGTATAGAAAACCACCAACTTGGCTACAATGAGCAGTTCTTC
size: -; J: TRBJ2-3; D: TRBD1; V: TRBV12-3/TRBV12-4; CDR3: CAIRGQGADTQYF; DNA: TGTGCCATCCGGGGACAGGGGGCAGATACGCAGTATTTT
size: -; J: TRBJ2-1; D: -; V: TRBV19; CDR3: CASSAVVEQFF; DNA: TGTGCCAGTAGTGCCGTCGTTGAGCAGTTCTTC
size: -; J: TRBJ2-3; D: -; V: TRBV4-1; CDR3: CASSQAGVDTQYF; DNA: TGCGCCAGCAGCCAGGCCGGGGTCGATACGCAGTATTTT
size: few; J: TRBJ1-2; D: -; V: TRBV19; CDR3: CASRTGVSYYGYTF; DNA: TGTGCCAGTAGAACAGGAGTCTCCTACTATGGCTACACCTTC
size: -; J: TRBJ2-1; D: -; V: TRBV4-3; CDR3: CASSQGSGLGGVFEQFF; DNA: TGCGCCAGCAGCCAAGGTTCAGGGCTGGGAGGTGTATTTGAGCAGTTCTTC
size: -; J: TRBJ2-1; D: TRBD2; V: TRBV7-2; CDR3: CASSPGGSLDEQFF; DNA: TGTGCCAGCAGCCCCGGCGGGAGCCTCGATGAGCAGTTCTTC